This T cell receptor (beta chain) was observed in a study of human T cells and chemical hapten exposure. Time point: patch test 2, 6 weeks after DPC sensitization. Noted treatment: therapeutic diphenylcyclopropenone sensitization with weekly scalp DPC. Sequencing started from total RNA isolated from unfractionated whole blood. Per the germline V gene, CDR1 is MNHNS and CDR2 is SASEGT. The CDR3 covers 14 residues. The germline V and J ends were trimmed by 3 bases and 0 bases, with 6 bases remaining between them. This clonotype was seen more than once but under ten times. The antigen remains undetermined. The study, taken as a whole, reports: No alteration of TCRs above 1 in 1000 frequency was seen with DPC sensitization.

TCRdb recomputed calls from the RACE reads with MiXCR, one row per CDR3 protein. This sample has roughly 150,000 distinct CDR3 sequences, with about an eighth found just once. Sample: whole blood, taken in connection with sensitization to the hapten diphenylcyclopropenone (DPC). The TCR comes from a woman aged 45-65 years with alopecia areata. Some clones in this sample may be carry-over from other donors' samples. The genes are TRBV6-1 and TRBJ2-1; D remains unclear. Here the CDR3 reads CASSDWGSYNEQFF. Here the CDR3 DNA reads TGTGCCAGCAGTGATTGGGGCTCCTACAATGAGCAGTTCTTC.